This entry lists 29 T cell receptor beta chains sequenced from one sample in a study of beta chain features in type 1 diabetes. Study-level findings and limits: Moderate but significant shortening of TCRB CDR3s was recorded in all four CD4+ subsets from Type 1 diabetes patients.

TCRB transcripts that were expressed got sequenced, as all of the isolated RNA had been reverse transcribed. TCRdb's table, derived via immunoSEQ multiplex PCR, lists solely in-frame clones and lacks some. The data hold 130,000 or so clones, with roughly 10% observed a single time. No antigen has been identified for these receptors. The sample was central memory CD4+ T cells from blood. The receptors derive from a man aged 30 to 39 with type 1 diabetes.

This clone was counted between two and nine times. The chain links TRBV9 to TRBJ2-1; TRBD2 agrees at 11 bases. The CDR3 covers 18 residues. Looked up from germline, CDR1 is SGDLS and CDR2 is YYNGEE. The J segment lost 6 bases and the V segment lost 0 bases, leaving 11 bases of the junction unmatched. The CDR3 reads CASSVDMGLAGGSNEQFF. The CDR3 nucleotides are TGTGCCAGCAGCGTAGATATGGGGTTAGCGGGGGGGTCCAATGAGCAGTTCTTC.

The V call is TRBV10-2, the J call TRBJ2-2; possible D gene TRBD1, 6 bases. Germline V gene sequence: CDR1 WSHSY, CDR2 SAAADI. V was shortened by 6 bases and J by 4 bases, with 15 bases between the two germline ends. This CDR3 has 15 amino acids. The CDR3 loop reads CASRWDRGTTGELFF. The CDR3 DNA reads as TGCGCCAGCAGGTGGGATAGGGGGACCACCGGGGAGCTGTTTTTT.

This clone showed up just a few times. The chain has TRBV6-5 and TRBJ2-7, with 10 bases that match TRBD1. The J segment lost 1 base and the V segment lost 6 bases, leaving 6 bases of the junction unmatched. The germline gives CDR1 MNHEY, CDR2 SVGAGI. The CDR3 spans 15 residues. The CDR3 loop is CASRSGTGESYEQYF. CDR3 sequence (DNA): TGTGCCAGCAGATCCGGGACAGGGGAGTCCTACGAGCAGTACTTC.

This clone occurred a few times. The junction departs from the called germline gene at one end, perhaps through a read error. V usage is TRBV7-7 and J usage is TRBJ2-1, with a tentative D call TRBD1 (5 bases). This CDR3 has 13 residues. The V gene's germline CDR1 is SSHAT and CDR2 FNYEAQ (reference sequence). This CDR3 is CASSPDTYNEQFF. In nucleotides, the CDR3 is TGTGCTAGCAGCCCGGACACCTACAATGAGCAGTTCTTC.

The gene calls are TRBV28 and TRBJ2-1; 10 bases align to TRBD2. The germline V gene encodes CDR1 MDHEN and CDR2 SYDVKM. The CDR3 sequence is 15 residues long. Unmatched junction bases numbered 9, after V lost 6 bases and J lost 7 bases. The CDR3: CASSTPSGGSNEQFF. In DNA, the CDR3 is TGTGCCAGCAGCACCCCTAGCGGGGGAAGTAATGAGCAGTTCTTC.

This clone has just a few counts. The chain links TRBV4-2 to TRBJ2-4, with unresolved D. Looked up from germline, CDR1 is LGHNA and CDR2 is YNFKEQ. CDR3 length equals 11 residues. V shed 5 bases and J shed 7 bases, with 6 bases lying between them. The CDR3 DNA is TGTGCCAGCAGCTTAGAGAACATTCAGTACTTC. Translated, it gives CASSLENIQYF.

This chain connects TRBV6-5 to TRBJ1-6; D perhaps matches TRBD1 (6 bases). Germline V CDR1 and CDR2: MNHEY, SVGAGI. Trimming stripped 2 bases from V and 10 bases from J, with 15 bases between. CDR3 length equals 15 residues. CDR3 bases: TGTGCCAGCAGTTACGACGTGGGGGCTGGGTCACCCCTCCACTTT. Translation gives CASSYDVGAGSPLHF.

This clone appeared a few times. The chain links TRBV27 to TRBJ2-4, with D possibly TRBD1 on 6 matching bases. The CDR3 runs 15 residues. The germline V gene encodes CDR1 MNHEY and CDR2 SMNVEV (reference sequence). The V gene lost 2 bases and the J gene lost 0 bases, with 8 bases spanning the gap. Here the CDR3 DNA reads TGTGCCAGCAGTTTAGGGACACTAGCCAAAAACATTCAGTACTTC. Protein: CASSLGTLAKNIQYF.

There are many counts of this clone. The chain has TRBV29-1 and TRBJ2-2, with a weak D call TRBD1 (5 bases). The germline V gene has CDR1 SQVTM and CDR2 ANQGSEA. With 3 bases removed from V and 4 bases from J, the gap between germline ends came to 9 bases. The CDR3 sequence is 13 residues long. The CDR3: CSVETQVTGELFF. The CDR3, as DNA: TGCAGCGTTGAGACACAGGTCACCGGGGAGCTGTTTTTT.

The chain employs TRBV5-1 and TRBJ2-1, with D perhaps TRBD1 (5 bases). Germline V gene data show CDR1 as SGHRS and CDR2 as YFSETQ. The V end was cut by 3 bases, the J end by 8 bases, with 12 bases between. This CDR3 has 13 amino acids. CDR3 loop: CASSSLQGDEQFF. In DNA form, the CDR3 reads TGCGCCAGCAGCTCGCTCCAGGGTGATGAGCAGTTCTTC.

This clone was counted a few times. CDR3 nucleotides: TGTGCCAGCAGCCCGGGACAGACTTCAGGCGAGCAGTACTTC. It encodes CASSPGQTSGEQYF. The chain couples TRBV7-8 to TRBJ2-7; 7 nucleotides line up with TRBD1. Germline values: CDR1 SGHVS, CDR2 FQNEAQ. J gave up 6 bases and V 5 bases, and 10 bases lay outside the gene matches. The CDR3 spans 14 residues.

A few counts support this clone. V gene TRBV15 combines with J gene TRBJ2-1; TRBD2 matches at 11 bases. Trimming at V came to 3 bases and at J to 8 bases, leaving 6 bases not matched to a gene. This CDR3 is 15 amino acids long. CDR1 and CDR2 from the germline V gene are LNHNV and YYDKDF (reference sequence). The DNA of the CDR3 is TGTGCCACCAGCAGGGGGACTAGCGGTATAGATGAGCAGTTCTTC. This codes for CATSRGTSGIDEQFF.

This sequence joins TRBV4-1 and TRBJ2-1; weak D call: TRBD2 (6 bases). CDR3 size: 14 residues. Germline CDR1 reads MGHRA; CDR2 reads YSYEKL. V was pared by 1 base and J by 12 bases, with 16 bases between. The CDR3, as DNA: TGCGCCAGCAGCCAAGGGGGACTCGGCTTTGCGCAGTTCTTC. Amino acid sequence: CASSQGGLGFAQFF.

Ten or more counts support this clone. The chain is built from TRBV28 and TRBJ2-1, with TRBD2 matching over 7 bases. The CDR3 covers 13 residues. The junction had 6 bases not matched to a gene; V was cut back by 6 bases and J by 7 bases. The germline gives CDR1 MDHEN, CDR2 SYDVKM. CDR3 nucleotide sequence: TGTGCCAGCAGATCAACCGGGAGGAATGAGCAGTTCTTC. Residues: CASRSTGRNEQFF.

The sample holds a few counts of this clone. V gene TRBV9 combines with J gene TRBJ1-2; tentative D call: TRBD1 (6 bases). Trimming removed 2 bases at V and 4 bases at J, with 15 bases between. The CDR3 extends over 15 amino acids. Germline CDR1 and CDR2: SGDLS and YYNGEE. In nucleotides, the CDR3 is TGTGCCAGCAGCGTCGGGCCTCAGGGGATCTATGGCTACACCTTC. This translates into CASSVGPQGIYGYTF. Complete variable domain (other parts from reference TRBV9 and TRBJ1-2): DSGVTQTPKHLITATGQRVTLRCSPRSGDLSVYWYQQSLDQGLQFLIQYYNGEERAKGNILERFSAQQFPDLHSELNLSSLELGDSALYFCASSVGPQGIYGYTFGSGTRLTVV.

The V call is TRBV7-2, the J call TRBJ1-2, with D unclear. The CDR3 is made up of 12 amino acids. The V gene lost 5 bases and the J gene lost 4 bases, with 8 bases spanning the gap. Germline V gene sequence: CDR1 SGHTA, CDR2 FQGNSA. This chain's CDR3 is CASSTNGYGYTF. The CDR3 DNA reads TGTGCCAGCAGCACGAACGGCTATGGCTACACCTTC.

The chain recombines TRBV28 with TRBJ2-3; 8 bases fit TRBD1. The length of the CDR3 is 16 residues. V was pared by 3 bases and J by 2 bases, with 7 bases of the junction left unmatched. The V gene's germline CDR1 is MDHEN and CDR2 SYDVKM. This CDR3 reads CASSFRGQGYTDTQYF. In nucleotides, the CDR3 is TGTGCCAGCAGTTTTAGAGGACAGGGATACACAGATACGCAGTATTTT.

V is TRBV4-1 and J is TRBJ2-3; D might be TRBD2 (6 bases). The V end lost 3 bases, the J end lost 4 bases, and 14 bases lay between the germline ends. Germline assignment: CDR1 MGHRA and CDR2 YSYEKL. The CDR3 loop spans 15 amino acids. The CDR3 DNA reads TGCGCCAGCAGCCAGAGGTCCCGCGGGGCAGATACGCAGTATTTT. Translation: CASSQRSRGADTQYF.

This clone appeared a few times. This sequence joins TRBV4-1 and TRBJ1-4; D remains unclear. The ends were cut back, 8 bases at V and 8 bases at J, with 15 bases in the middle. This CDR3 contains 13 residues. The germline V gene encodes CDR1 MGHRA and CDR2 YSYEKL. This CDR3 is CASRRTGSEKLFF. The CDR3 DNA reads as TGCGCCAGCCGCCGGACGGGGAGCGAAAAACTGTTTTTT.

The chain recombines TRBV2 with TRBJ1-3; D perhaps matches TRBD1 (5 bases). Per germline, CDR1 SNHLY and CDR2 FYNNEI. This CDR3 has 15 amino acids. V gave up 5 bases and J gave up 0 bases, with 11 bases separating them. The CDR3 spells CASSREGSSGNTIYF. CDR3 nucleotide sequence: TGTGCCAGCAGTCGGGAGGGGAGCTCTGGAAACACCATATATTTT.

This clone has a handful of counts. V is TRBV7-9 and J is TRBJ2-3, with unresolved D. Trimming left V 1 base short and J 3 bases short, with 8 bases between. CDR1 is SEHNR and CDR2 is FQNEAQ in the germline V gene (reference sequence). The CDR3 runs to 14 residues. CDR3 nucleotide sequence: TGTGCCAGCAGCTTAGGGTGGAGTACAGATACGCAGTATTTT. This gives the protein CASSLGWSTDTQYF.

The V call is TRBV7-2, the J call TRBJ2-4, with 8 bases lining up with TRBD1. Germline V gene lookup returns CDR1 SGHTA and CDR2 FQGNSA. This CDR3 region has 16 residues. With 0 bases clipped from V and 0 bases from J, the junction kept 1 base outside the gene matches. The CDR3 nucleotides read TGTGCCAGCAGCTTAGCACAGGGGGTAGCCAAAAACATTCAGTACTTC. Protein product: CASSLAQGVAKNIQYF.

This clone was detected a few times. The V gene is TRBV14, the J gene TRBJ1-2, with D possibly matching TRBD1 (5 bases). V shed 1 base and J shed 7 bases, with 13 bases lying between them. CDR3 length: 14 residues. CDR1 and CDR2 from the germline V gene are SGHDN and FVKESK. CDR3 coding DNA: TGTGCCAGCAGCCAAGCCTCTCGAAGGGGTGGCTACACCTTC. As protein: CASSQASRRGGYTF.

This clone has a handful of counts. This chain uses TRBV6-1 with TRBJ2-4; no reliable D call. Germline values: CDR1 MNHNS, CDR2 SASEGT. This CDR3 is 15 amino acids long. The V and J ends lost 7 bases and 0 bases respectively, with 13 bases between them. In nucleotides, the CDR3 is TGTGCCAGCAAGAGGTCGCAACTAGCCAAAAACATTCAGTACTTC. This codes for CASKRSQLAKNIQYF.

This clone appeared a few times. The chain has TRBV7-2 and TRBJ1-6, with TRBD1 matching over 7 bases. Germline loops: CDR1 SGHTA, CDR2 FQGNSA. CDR3 length equals 14 residues. Unmatched junction bases numbered 10, after V lost 7 bases and J lost 10 bases. Here the CDR3 reads CASNSGTDGSPLHF. The CDR3, as DNA: TGTGCCAGCAACTCCGGGACAGATGGCTCACCCCTCCACTTT.

This clone was seen a handful of times. This rearrangement joins TRBV4-2 to TRBJ2-1; 11 bases match TRBD2. V shed 1 base and J 7 bases; nucleotides not matched to a gene: 9. From germline, CDR1 is LGHNA and CDR2 YNFKEQ. The CDR3 is 17 amino acids. The CDR3: CASSQVFSGGAENEQFF. CDR3 nucleotides: TGTGCCAGCAGCCAAGTTTTTAGCGGGGGGGCAGAAAATGAGCAGTTCTTC.

The V and J genes are TRBV11-2 and TRBJ1-1, with D unclear. The CDR3 loop spans 14 amino acids. Germline lookup yields CDR1 SGHAT and CDR2 FQNNGV. Trimming stripped 4 bases from V and 0 bases from J, with 9 bases between. The CDR3 DNA sequence: TGTGCCAGCAGCTCTTATGGCATGAACACTGAAGCTTTCTTT. Protein product: CASSSYGMNTEAFF.

The J gene is TRBJ2-5, the V gene TRBV5-8; 7 bases agree with TRBD2. CDR3 length: 13 residues. The junction had 1 base not matched to a gene; V was cut back by 4 bases and J by 1 base. Germline CDR1 SGHTS, CDR2 YDEGEE. The CDR3, as DNA: TGTGCCAGCAGCCCGGGGGGCCAAGAGACCCAGTACTTC. Translating gives CASSPGGQETQYF.

The rearrangement links TRBV7-9 to TRBJ2-5, with 9 nucleotides matching TRBD1. V trimming: 3 bases; J trimming: 7 bases; junction bases outside the gene matches: 6. The CDR3 is 14 residues long. Looked up from germline, CDR1 is SEHNR and CDR2 is FQNEAQ (reference sequence). The CDR3 nucleotides are TGTGCCAGCAGCTTCCTGGGACAGGGATCGACCCAGTACTTC. Protein: CASSFLGQGSTQYF.